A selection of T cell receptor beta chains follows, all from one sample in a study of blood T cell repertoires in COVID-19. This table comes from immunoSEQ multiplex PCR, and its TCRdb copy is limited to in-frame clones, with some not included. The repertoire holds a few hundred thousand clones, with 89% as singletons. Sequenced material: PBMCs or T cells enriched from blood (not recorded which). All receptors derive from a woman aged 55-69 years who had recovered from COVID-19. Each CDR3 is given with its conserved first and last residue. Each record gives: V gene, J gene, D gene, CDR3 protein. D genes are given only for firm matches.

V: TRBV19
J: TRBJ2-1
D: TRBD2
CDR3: CASTPTSGEYNEQFF

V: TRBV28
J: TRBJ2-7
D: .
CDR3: CASREQGPQSPYEQYF

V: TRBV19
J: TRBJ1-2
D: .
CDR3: CASSIDGGRAGYTF

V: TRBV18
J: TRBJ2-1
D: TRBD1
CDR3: CASHRDRGDNEQFF

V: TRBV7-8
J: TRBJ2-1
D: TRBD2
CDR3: CASTSSGVSYNEQFF

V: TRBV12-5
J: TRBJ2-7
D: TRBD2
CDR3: CASGTGLAFVYEQYF

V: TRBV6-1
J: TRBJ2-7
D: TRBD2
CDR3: CASSERGLAGFHFYEQYF

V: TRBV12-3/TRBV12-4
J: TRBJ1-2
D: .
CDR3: CASMEQATGSYTF

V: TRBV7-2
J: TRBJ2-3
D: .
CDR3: CASSFNLDWADTQYF

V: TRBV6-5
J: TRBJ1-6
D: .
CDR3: CASSLRGSYNSPLHF

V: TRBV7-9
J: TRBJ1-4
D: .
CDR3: CASSFGQSATNEKLFF

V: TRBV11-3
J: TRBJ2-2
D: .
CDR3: CASTVTGYTGELFF

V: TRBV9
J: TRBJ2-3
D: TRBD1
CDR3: CASSSGTGSTDTQYF

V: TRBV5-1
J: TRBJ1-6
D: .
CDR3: CASSADSYSPSPLHF

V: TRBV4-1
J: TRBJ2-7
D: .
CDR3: CASSQVRGIESYEQYF

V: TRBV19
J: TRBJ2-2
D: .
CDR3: CASSMLGGWNTGELFF

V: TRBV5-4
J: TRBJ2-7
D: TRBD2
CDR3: CASSWGLAGTLYEQYF

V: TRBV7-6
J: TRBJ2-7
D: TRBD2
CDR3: CASSSSGGAVEQYF

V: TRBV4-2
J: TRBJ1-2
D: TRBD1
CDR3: CASSQEGPGQGGGYTF

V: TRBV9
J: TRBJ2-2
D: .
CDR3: CASSGGRTGELFF

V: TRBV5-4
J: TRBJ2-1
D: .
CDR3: CASSLVSSSYNEQFF

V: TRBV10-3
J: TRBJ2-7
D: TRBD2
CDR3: CAISGGLAPYEQYF

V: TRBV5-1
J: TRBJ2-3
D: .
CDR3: CASSLDAGSDTQYF

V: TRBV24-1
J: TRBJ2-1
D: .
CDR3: CATSDFRQGSYNEQFF

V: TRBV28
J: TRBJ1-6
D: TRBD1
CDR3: CASSFPPGGKSPLHF

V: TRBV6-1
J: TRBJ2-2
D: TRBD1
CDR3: CASSPDRGSTGELFF

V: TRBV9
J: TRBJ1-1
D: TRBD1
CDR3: CASSPTGANTEAFF

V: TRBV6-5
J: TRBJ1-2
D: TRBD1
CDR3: CASTPQGVDGYTF

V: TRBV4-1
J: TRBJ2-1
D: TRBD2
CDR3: CASSQRDLAGFSYNEQFF

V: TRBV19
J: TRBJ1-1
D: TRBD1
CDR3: CASNRGPVTEAFF

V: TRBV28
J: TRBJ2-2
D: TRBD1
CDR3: CASRRTGGAGELFF

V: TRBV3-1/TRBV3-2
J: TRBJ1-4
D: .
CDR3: CASSPLTAGWPEKLFF

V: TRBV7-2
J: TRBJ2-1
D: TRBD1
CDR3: CASSPGTDTYNEQFF

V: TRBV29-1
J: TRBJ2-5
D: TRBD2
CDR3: CSVGVRGVYQYF

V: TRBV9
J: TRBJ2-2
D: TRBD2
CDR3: CASSVLAGGPSGELFF

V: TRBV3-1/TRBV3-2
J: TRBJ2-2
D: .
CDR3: CASSQGPGTGELFF

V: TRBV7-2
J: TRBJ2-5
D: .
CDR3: CASSLSVAWYGETQYF

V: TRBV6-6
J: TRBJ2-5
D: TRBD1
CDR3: CASTNRGETQYF

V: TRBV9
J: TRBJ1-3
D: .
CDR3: CASSREQGMQGNTIYF

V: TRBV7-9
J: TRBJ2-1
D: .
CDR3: CASVQSYNEQFF

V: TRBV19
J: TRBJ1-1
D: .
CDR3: CASSTVTAGIIKAFF

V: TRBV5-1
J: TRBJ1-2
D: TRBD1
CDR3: CASRLETGASYGYTF

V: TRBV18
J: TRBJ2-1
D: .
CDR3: CASSSGDWNEQFF

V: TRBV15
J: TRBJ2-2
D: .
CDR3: CATSRVGATGELFF

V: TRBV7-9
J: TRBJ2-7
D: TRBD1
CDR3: CASSLRQGDYEQYF

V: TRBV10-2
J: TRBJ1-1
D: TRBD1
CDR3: CASTTGWTNTEAFF

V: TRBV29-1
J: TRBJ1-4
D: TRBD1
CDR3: CSVGDRVDNEKLFF

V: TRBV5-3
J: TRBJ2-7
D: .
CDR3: CARSLVLSCRGANCYEQYF

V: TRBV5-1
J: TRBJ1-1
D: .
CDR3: CASSSAGGALTEAFF

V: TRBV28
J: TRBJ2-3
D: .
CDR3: CASLLRGSTQYF

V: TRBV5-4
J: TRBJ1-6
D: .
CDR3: CASSLGTWANSPLHF

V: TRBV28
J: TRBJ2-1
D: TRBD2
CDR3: CASSPILAGAYNEQFF

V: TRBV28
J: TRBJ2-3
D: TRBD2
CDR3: CASSFGLAGEDGTQYF